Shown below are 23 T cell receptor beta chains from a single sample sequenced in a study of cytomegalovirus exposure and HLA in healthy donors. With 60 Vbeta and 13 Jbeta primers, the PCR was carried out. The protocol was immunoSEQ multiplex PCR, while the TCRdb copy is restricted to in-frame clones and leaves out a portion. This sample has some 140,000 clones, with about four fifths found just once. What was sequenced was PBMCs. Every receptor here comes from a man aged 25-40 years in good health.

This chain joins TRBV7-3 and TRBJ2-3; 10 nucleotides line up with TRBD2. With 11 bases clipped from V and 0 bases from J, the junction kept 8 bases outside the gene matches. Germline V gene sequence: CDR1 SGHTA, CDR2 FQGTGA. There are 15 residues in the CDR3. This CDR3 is CASGLAGDSTDTQYF. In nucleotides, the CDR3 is TGTGCCTCGGGGCTAGCGGGAGACAGCACAGATACGCAGTATTTT.

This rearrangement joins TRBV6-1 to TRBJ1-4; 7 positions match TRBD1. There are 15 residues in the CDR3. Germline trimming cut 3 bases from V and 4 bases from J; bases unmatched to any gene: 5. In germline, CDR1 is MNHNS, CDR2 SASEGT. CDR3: CASSEDRLYNEKLFF. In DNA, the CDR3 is TGTGCCAGCAGTGAGGACAGGCTCTATAATGAAAAACTGTTTTTT.

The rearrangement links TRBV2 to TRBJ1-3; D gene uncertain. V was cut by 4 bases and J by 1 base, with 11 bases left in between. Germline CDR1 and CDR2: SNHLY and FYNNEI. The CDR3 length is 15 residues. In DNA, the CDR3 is TGTGCCAGCAGTGCCTTCGGGAGTTCTGGAAACACCATATATTTT. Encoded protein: CASSAFGSSGNTIYF.

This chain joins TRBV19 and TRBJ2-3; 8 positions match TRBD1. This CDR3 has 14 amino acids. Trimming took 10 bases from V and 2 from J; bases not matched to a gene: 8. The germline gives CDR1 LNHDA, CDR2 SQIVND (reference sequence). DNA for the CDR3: TGTGCCACCCGGACAGGGACTTTCACAGATACGCAGTATTTT. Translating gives CATRTGTFTDTQYF.

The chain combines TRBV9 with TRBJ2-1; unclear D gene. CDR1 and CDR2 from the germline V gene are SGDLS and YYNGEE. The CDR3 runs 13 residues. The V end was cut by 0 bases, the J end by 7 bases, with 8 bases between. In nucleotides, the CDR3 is TGTGCCAGCAGCGTAGGAGTAGAAAATGAGCAGTTCTTC. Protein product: CASSVGVENEQFF.

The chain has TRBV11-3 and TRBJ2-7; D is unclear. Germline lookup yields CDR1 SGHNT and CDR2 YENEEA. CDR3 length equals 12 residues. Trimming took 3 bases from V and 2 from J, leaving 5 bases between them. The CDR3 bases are TGTGCCAGCAGCTTTCTCCCCTACGAGCAGTACTTC. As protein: CASSFLPYEQYF. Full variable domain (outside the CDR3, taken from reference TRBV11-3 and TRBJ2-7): EAGVVQSPRYKIIEKKQPVAFWCNPISGHNTLYWYLQNLGQGPELLIRYENEEAVDDSQLPKDRFSAERLKGVDSTLKIQPAELGDSAVYLCASSFLPYEQYFGPGTRLTVT.

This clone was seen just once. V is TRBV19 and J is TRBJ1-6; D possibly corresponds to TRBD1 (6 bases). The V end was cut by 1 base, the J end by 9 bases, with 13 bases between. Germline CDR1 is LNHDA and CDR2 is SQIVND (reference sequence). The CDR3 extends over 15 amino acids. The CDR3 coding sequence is TGTGCCAGTAGTATAGGAAACAGGGTGGCTTCACCCCTCCACTTT. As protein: CASSIGNRVASPLHF. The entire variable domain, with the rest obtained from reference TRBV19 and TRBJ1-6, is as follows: DGGITQSPKYLFRKEGQNVTLSCEQNLNHDAMYWYRQDPGQGLRLIYYSQIVNDFQKGDIAEGYSVSREKKESFPLTVTSAQKNPTAFYLCASSIGNRVASPLHFGNGTRLTVT.

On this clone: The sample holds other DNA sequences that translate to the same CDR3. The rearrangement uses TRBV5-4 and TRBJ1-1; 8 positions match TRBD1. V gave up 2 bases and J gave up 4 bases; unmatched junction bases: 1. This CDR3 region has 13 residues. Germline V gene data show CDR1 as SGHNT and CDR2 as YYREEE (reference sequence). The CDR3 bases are TGTGCCAGCAGCTTTACAGGGGGCACTGAAGCTTTCTTT. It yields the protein CASSFTGGTEAFF. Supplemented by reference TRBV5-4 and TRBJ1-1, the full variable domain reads ETGVTQSPTHLIKTRGQQVTLRCSSQSGHNTVSWYQQALGQGPQFIFQYYREEENGRGNFPPRFSGLQFPNYSSELNVNALELDDSALYLCASSFTGGTEAFFGQGTRLTVV.

The CDR3 region has the DNA TGCAGCGTTGAGGCAGGGGGCATGGAGCAGTTCTTC. It yields the protein CSVEAGGMEQFF. V gene TRBV29-1 combines with J gene TRBJ2-1; 8 bases agree with TRBD1. The CDR3 is 12 residues long. The V and J ends lost 3 bases and 10 bases, in that order; junction bases with no gene match: 5. Germline CDR1 SQVTM, CDR2 ANQGSEA.

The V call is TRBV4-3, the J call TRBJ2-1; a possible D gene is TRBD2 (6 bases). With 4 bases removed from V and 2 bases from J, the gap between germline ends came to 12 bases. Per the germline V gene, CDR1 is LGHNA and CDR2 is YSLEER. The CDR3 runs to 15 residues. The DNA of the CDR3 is TGCGCCAGCAGCCCCCGCGGCGGGACCTACAATGAGCAGTTCTTC. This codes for CASSPRGGTYNEQFF.

The CDR3 protein is CASLVQRDQETQYF. The CDR3 nucleotides are TGTGCCAGCCTGGTTCAGCGGGACCAAGAGACCCAGTACTTC. The chain combines TRBV6-1 with TRBJ2-5; D is perhaps TRBD2 (6 bases). The V and J ends lost 8 bases and 0 bases respectively, with 13 bases between them. The germline CDR1 and CDR2 sequences are MNHNS and SASEGT. This CDR3 is built from 14 residues.

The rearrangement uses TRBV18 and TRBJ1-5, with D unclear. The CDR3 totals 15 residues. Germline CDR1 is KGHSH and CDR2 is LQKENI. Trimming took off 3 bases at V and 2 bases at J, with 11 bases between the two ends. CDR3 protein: CASSPGQVGNQPQHF. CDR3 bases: TGTGCCAGCTCACCCGGTCAAGTGGGCAATCAGCCCCAGCATTTT.

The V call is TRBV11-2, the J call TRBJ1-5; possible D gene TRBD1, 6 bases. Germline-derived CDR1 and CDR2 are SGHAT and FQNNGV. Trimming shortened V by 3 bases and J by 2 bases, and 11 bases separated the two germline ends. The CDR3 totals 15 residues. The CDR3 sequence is CASSFGGGGNQPQHF. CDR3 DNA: TGTGCCAGCAGCTTTGGAGGGGGGGGCAATCAGCCCCAGCATTTT.

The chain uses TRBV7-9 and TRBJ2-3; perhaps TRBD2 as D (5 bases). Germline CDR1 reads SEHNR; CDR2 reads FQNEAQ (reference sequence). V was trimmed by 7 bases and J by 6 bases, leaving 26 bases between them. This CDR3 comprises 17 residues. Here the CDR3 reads CASTLGALMLFGDTQYF. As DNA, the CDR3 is TGTGCCAGCACCCTGGGAGCCCTCATGCTATTCGGGGATACGCAGTATTTT.

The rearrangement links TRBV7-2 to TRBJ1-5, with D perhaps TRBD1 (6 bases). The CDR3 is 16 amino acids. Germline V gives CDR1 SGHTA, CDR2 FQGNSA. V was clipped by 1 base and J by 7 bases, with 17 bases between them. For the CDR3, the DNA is TGTGCCAGCAGCTTAGAGGCGTGGGGGCAGGGACAGCCCCAGCATTTT. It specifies CASSLEAWGQGQPQHF.

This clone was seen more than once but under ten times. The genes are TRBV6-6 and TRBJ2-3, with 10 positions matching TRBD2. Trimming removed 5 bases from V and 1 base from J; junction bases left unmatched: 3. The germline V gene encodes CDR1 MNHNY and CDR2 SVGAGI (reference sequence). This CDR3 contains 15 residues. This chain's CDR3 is CASSPSGRGTDTQYF. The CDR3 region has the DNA TGTGCCAGCAGTCCAAGCGGGAGGGGCACAGATACGCAGTATTTT.

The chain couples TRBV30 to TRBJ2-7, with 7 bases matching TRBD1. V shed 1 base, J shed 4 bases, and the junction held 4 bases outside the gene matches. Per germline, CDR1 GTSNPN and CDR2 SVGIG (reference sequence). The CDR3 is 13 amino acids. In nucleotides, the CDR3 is TGTGCCTGGAGTGCGACAGGGTTATACGAGCAGTACTTC. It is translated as CAWSATGLYEQYF.

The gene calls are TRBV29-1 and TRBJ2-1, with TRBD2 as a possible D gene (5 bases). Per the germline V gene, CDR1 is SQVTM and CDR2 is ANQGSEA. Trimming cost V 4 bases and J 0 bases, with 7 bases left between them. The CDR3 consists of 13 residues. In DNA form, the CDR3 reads TGCAGCGTTGGAGGGAGCTCCTACAATGAGCAGTTCTTC. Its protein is CSVGGSSYNEQFF.

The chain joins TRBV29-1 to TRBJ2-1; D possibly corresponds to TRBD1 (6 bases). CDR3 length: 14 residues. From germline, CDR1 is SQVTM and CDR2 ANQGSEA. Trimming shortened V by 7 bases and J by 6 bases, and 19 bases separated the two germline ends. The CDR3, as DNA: TGCAGCGCCGACATCCGACCACAGGGCAATGAGCAGTTCTTC. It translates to CSADIRPQGNEQFF.

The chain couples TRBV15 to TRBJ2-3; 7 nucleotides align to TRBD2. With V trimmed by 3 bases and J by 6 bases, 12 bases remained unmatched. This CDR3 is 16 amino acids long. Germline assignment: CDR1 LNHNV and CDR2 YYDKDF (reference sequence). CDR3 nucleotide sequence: TGTGCCACCAGCAGCTCACGGAGCGGGATAAGGGATACGCAGTATTTT. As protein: CATSSSRSGIRDTQYF.

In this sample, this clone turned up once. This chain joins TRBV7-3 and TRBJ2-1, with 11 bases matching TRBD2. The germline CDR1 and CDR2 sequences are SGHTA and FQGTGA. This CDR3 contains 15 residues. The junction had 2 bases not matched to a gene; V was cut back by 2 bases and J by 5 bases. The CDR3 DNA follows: TGTGCCAGCAGCTTACGACTAGCGGGAAACAATGAGCAGTTCTTC. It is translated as CASSLRLAGNNEQFF.

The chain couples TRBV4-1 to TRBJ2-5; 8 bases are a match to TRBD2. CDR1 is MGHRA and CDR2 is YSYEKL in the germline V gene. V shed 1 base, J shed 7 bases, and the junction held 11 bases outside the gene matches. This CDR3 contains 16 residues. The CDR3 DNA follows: TGCGCCAGCAGCCAAGCTAACTTGGGACTAGTGGCGACCCAGTACTTC. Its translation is CASSQANLGLVATQYF.

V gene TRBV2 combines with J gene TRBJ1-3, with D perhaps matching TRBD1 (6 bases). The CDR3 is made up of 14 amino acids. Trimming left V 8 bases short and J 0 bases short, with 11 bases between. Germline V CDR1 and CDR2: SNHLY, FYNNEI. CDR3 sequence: CASGVGHSGNTIYF. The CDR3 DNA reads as TGTGCCAGCGGGGTGGGACACTCTGGAAACACCATATATTTT.